This entry describes one T cell receptor (beta chain). The protocol was immunoSEQ multiplex PCR, while the TCRdb copy is restricted to in-frame clones and leaves out a portion. Of more than 95,000 clones in the sample, roughly 89% were seen once. The data were taken from a study of T cell responses to AZD1222 COVID-19 vaccine. With 4 bases removed from V and 6 bases from J, the gap between germline ends came to 16 bases. Germline assignment: CDR1 ENHRY and CDR2 SYGVKD. The CDR3 runs to 15 residues. The receptor was isolated from an adult in good health. This material consisted of peripheral blood, taken on day 0 of AZD1222 vaccination. The chain links TRBV10-3 to TRBJ2-1; weak D call: TRBD1 (6 bases). The CDR3 nucleotides are TGTGCCATCAGTGGAAGGGGCCAGGGGAGCAATGAGCAGTTCTTC. It specifies CAISGRGQGSNEQFF.